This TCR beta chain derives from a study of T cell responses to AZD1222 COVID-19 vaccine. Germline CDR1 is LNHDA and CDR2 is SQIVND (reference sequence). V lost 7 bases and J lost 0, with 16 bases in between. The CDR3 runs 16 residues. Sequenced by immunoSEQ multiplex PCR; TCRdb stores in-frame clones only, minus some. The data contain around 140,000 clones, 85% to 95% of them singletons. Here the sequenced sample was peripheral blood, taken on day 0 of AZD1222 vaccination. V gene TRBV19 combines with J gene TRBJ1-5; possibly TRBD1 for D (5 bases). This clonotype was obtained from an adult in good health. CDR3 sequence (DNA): TGTGCCAGTACCGGGGCTCCCGCTTATAGCAATCAGCCCCAGCATTTT. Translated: CASTGAPAYSNQPQHF.